This T cell receptor beta chain originates from a study of CD8 T cells in Susac syndrome. Sequencing of TCR beta covered CD8+ and CD4+ T cells obtained from blood. Healthy donors acted as controls, with matching for age and sex. Germline CDR1 reads SEHNR; CDR2 reads FQNEAQ (reference sequence). The V gene lost 5 bases and the J gene lost 1 base, with 14 bases spanning the gap. The CDR3 contains 15 residues. Reverse transcription used about 0.45 to 1 ug RNA and random hexamers. Using its own MiXCR run on the immunoSEQ multiplex PCR reads, TCRdb lists one record per CDR3 protein. There are fewer than 80,000 distinct CDR3 sequences in the sample; 95% occur only once, and 0.2% to 0.25% lies in the top ten.

The rearrangement links TRBV7-9 to TRBJ1-1; maybe TRBD1 (5 bases). The TCR sequence derives from a human donor in good health. The sample consisted of CD8+ T cells from PBMCs. CDR3 DNA: TGTGCCAGCAGCGGCTTTTTGGGGACGAACACTGAAGCTTTCTTT. It is translated as CASSGFLGTNTEAFF.